Below, 20 T cell receptor beta chains from the same sample are listed, as sequenced in a study of T cell responses to AZD1222 COVID-19 vaccine. Clones were read by immunoSEQ multiplex PCR, and TCRdb kept only the in-frame ones, dropping some. The sample includes roughly 91,000 clones, nearly 90% of them seen just once. The source material was peripheral blood, sampled on day 0 of AZD1222 vaccination. All receptors come from an adult in good health.

This clone was found once. V usage is TRBV7-9 and J usage is TRBJ1-5, with D tentatively TRBD1 (5 bases). CDR3 length: 15 residues. CDR1 is SEHNR and CDR2 is FQNEAQ in the germline V gene (reference sequence). V dropped 2 bases and J dropped 0 bases, with 8 bases sitting between them. This CDR3 reads CASSLSGNSNQPQHF. As DNA, the CDR3 is TGTGCCAGCAGCTTATCAGGGAATAGCAATCAGCCCCAGCATTTT. Based on the CDR3 plus reference TRBV7-9 and TRBJ1-5, the full variable domain is DTGVSQNPRHKITKRGQNVTFRCDPISEHNRLYWYRQTLGQGPEFLTYFQNEAQLEKSRLLSDRFSAERPKGSFSTLEIQRTEQGDSAMYLCASSLSGNSNQPQHFGDGTRLSIL.

CDR3 amino acids: CASSFGQNYGYTF. In DNA form, the CDR3 reads TGTGCCAGTAGTTTCGGACAAAACTATGGCTACACCTTC. V is TRBV19 and J is TRBJ1-2; a possible D gene is TRBD1 (5 bases). The germline CDR1 and CDR2 sequences are LNHDA and SQIVND (reference sequence). There are 13 residues in the CDR3. Trimming shortened V by 5 bases and J by 2 bases, and 9 bases separated the two germline ends.

The chain joins TRBV6-1 to TRBJ1-1, with 9 bases matching TRBD1. The V segment lost 1 base and the J segment 1 base; nucleotides outside the gene matches: 1. Germline CDR1 reads MNHNS; CDR2 reads SASEGT. This CDR3 is 15 amino acids long. DNA for the CDR3: TGTGCCAGCAGTGAAGTGGGACAGGGGAACACTGAAGCTTTCTTT. Translation: CASSEVGQGNTEAFF.

Worth noting for this clone: A read error may account for a junction end that differs from germline. V is TRBV4-1 and J is TRBJ1-5; maybe TRBD1 (5 bases). Germline lookup yields CDR1 MGHRA and CDR2 YSYEKL. The CDR3 contains 14 residues. The CDR3 coding sequence is TGCGCCAGCAGCCATCATAGGGGCAACCAGCCCCAGCATTTT. Its protein product is CASSHHRGNQPQHF.

The rearrangement uses TRBV6-2 or TRBV6-3 and TRBJ2-1; 10 bases fit TRBD2. Germline loops: CDR1 MNHEY, CDR2 SVGEGT. The CDR3 spans 15 residues. Germline trimming cut 6 bases from V and 5 bases from J; bases unmatched to any gene: 7. The CDR3 region is CASRPSGSENNEQFF. The CDR3 bases are TGTGCCAGCAGACCTAGCGGGAGCGAAAACAATGAGCAGTTCTTC.

The chain is built from TRBV9 and TRBJ1-1; D is unresolved. The germline CDR1 and CDR2 sequences are SGDLS and YYNGEE. This CDR3 has 14 residues. V was shortened by 4 bases and J by 0 bases, with 10 bases between the two germline ends. In DNA form, the CDR3 reads TGTGCCAGCAGCCCCCCCCGCATGAACACTGAAGCTTTCTTT. It is translated as CASSPPRMNTEAFF.

This sequence joins TRBV6-5 and TRBJ2-7, with TRBD1 matching 9 bases. Germline V gene data show CDR1 as MNHEY and CDR2 as SVGAGI. Trimming at V came to 4 bases and at J to 3 bases, leaving 7 bases not matched to a gene. The CDR3 is made up of 15 amino acids. The CDR3 loop reads CASSSPGQGIYEQYF. The CDR3 DNA reads as TGTGCCAGCAGTTCCCCGGGACAGGGTATCTACGAGCAGTACTTC.

The V call is TRBV20-1, the J call TRBJ2-3; D is possibly TRBD1 (5 bases). V was trimmed by 3 bases and J by 2 bases, leaving 12 bases between them. In germline, CDR1 is DFQATT, CDR2 SNEGSKA (reference sequence). The CDR3 consists of 14 residues. CDR3: CSASARVYTDTQYF. The CDR3 DNA reads TGCAGTGCTAGTGCCAGGGTATACACAGATACGCAGTATTTT.

Written as DNA, the CDR3 is TGCGCCAGCAGCCAAGGTGGGACAGGCCGTGAAGCTTTCTTT. This gives the protein CASSQGGTGREAFF. The chain joins TRBV4-1 to TRBJ1-1, with 8 bases that match TRBD1. This CDR3 region has 14 residues. V lost 1 base, J lost 7 bases, and 5 bases stayed unmatched. CDR1 and CDR2 from the germline V gene are MGHRA and YSYEKL.

The chain couples TRBV15 to TRBJ1-2; TRBD1 is a possible D gene (5 bases). Germline V gene sequence: CDR1 LNHNV, CDR2 YYDKDF (reference sequence). There are 15 residues in the CDR3. The germline V and J ends were trimmed by 0 bases and 2 bases, with 10 bases remaining between them. CDR3: CATSRDRGDNYGYTF. Here the CDR3 DNA reads TGTGCCACCAGCAGAGATCGGGGGGACAACTATGGCTACACCTTC.

As DNA, the CDR3 is TGCAGCGTTGAAGTGGGGGAGACAGATACGCAGTATTTT. It is translated as CSVEVGETDTQYF. The V and J genes are TRBV29-1 and TRBJ2-3; D may correspond to TRBD1 or TRBD2 (5 bases each). V dropped 1 base and J dropped 3 bases, with 8 bases sitting between them. Germline V CDR1 and CDR2: SQVTM, ANQGSEA. This CDR3 spans 13 amino acids.

V and J are TRBV3-1 (or the pseudogene TRBV3-2) and TRBJ2-7; TRBD1 agrees at 9 bases. The V and J ends lost 4 bases and 3 bases, in that order; junction bases with no gene match: 4. Per the germline V gene, CDR1 is LGHDT and CDR2 is YNNKEL (reference sequence). CDR3 length: 14 amino acids. The CDR3 is CASSPGTGYYEQYF. The CDR3 nucleotides are TGTGCCAGCAGCCCCGGGACAGGGTACTACGAGCAGTACTTC.

This chain uses TRBV7-2 with TRBJ1-5; D perhaps matches TRBD1 (6 bases). Trimming took 5 bases from V and 0 from J, leaving 11 bases between them. The CDR3 is 15 residues long. Germline assignment: CDR1 SGHTA and CDR2 FQGNSA. CDR3 sequence: CASSRGQYSNQPQHF. The CDR3 DNA sequence: TGTGCCAGCAGCAGAGGACAGTATAGCAATCAGCCCCAGCATTTT.

This sequence joins TRBV7-2 and TRBJ2-1; 7 nucleotides line up with TRBD1. The CDR3 contains 14 residues. Germline-derived CDR1 and CDR2 are SGHTA and FQGNSA. V shed 5 bases, J shed 6 bases, and the junction held 7 bases outside the gene matches. The CDR3 coding sequence is TGTGCCAGCAGCACGGGGACAGTGGGCAATGAGCAGTTCTTC. It yields the protein CASSTGTVGNEQFF.

The genes are TRBV18 and TRBJ1-2, with D maybe TRBD1 (5 bases). In germline, CDR1 is KGHSH, CDR2 LQKENI. The CDR3 consists of 14 residues. Trimming took 0 bases from V and 2 from J, leaving 7 bases between them. The CDR3 spells CASSPPGGNYGYTF. The CDR3 nucleotides read TGTGCCAGCTCACCACCGGGGGGAAACTATGGCTACACCTTC.

This chain uses TRBV27 with TRBJ1-3; D remains ambiguous. The CDR3 has 14 residues. Germline CDR1 and CDR2: MNHEY and SMNVEV (reference sequence). V gave up 3 bases and J gave up 4 bases, with 10 bases separating them. CDR3 loop: CASSLMSSGNTIYF. CDR3 DNA: TGTGCCAGCAGTTTGATGAGCTCCGGAAACACCATATATTTT.

In regard to this clone: Additional DNA sequences in this sample encode the identical CDR3. The chain couples TRBV5-1 to TRBJ1-1, with no clear D. V lost 0 bases and J lost 0, with 0 bases in between. This CDR3 contains 12 residues. Germline values: CDR1 SGHRS, CDR2 YFSETQ. The CDR3 here is CASSLVNTEAFF. As DNA, the CDR3 is TGCGCCAGCAGCTTGGTGAACACTGAAGCTTTCTTT. Complete variable domain (other parts from reference TRBV5-1 and TRBJ1-1): KAGVTQTPRYLIKTRGQQVTLSCSPISGHRSVSWYQQTPGQGLQFLFEYFSETQRNKGNFPGRFSGRQFSNSRSEMNVSTLELGDSALYLCASSLVNTEAFFGQGTRLTVV.

This sequence joins TRBV5-4 and TRBJ2-5; unclear D gene. The CDR3 totals 14 residues. Germline V gene lookup returns CDR1 SGHNT and CDR2 YYREEE (reference sequence). Trimming pared 0 bases from V and 4 bases from J, leaving 10 bases between. CDR3 nucleotides: TGTGCCAGCAGCTTGGAACGGCGCCCAGAGACCCAGTACTTC. Encoded protein: CASSLERRPETQYF. Supplemented by reference TRBV5-4 and TRBJ2-5, the full variable domain reads ETGVTQSPTHLIKTRGQQVTLRCSSQSGHNTVSWYQQALGQGPQFIFQYYREEENGRGNFPPRFSGLQFPNYSSELNVNALELDDSALYLCASSLERRPETQYFGPGTRLLVL.

The chain has TRBV11-2 and TRBJ2-6, with 8 bases that match TRBD1. The CDR3 runs to 17 residues. After removal of 6 bases from V and 2 bases from J, the junction contained 9 bases not matched to a gene. In germline, CDR1 is SGHAT, CDR2 FQNNGV. CDR3 protein: CASSPYGQGAGANVLTF. DNA of the CDR3: TGTGCCAGCAGTCCATACGGACAGGGAGCTGGGGCCAACGTCCTGACTTTC.

V and J are TRBV6-1 and TRBJ2-1, with TRBD2 matching 10 bases. Trimming took 4 bases from V and 0 from J; bases not matched to a gene: 3. The CDR3 sequence is 16 residues long. Germline V lookup: CDR1 MNHNS, CDR2 SASEGT. CDR3 region: CASSALAGASYNEQFF. CDR3 bases: TGTGCCAGCAGTGCCCTAGCGGGGGCCTCCTACAATGAGCAGTTCTTC.